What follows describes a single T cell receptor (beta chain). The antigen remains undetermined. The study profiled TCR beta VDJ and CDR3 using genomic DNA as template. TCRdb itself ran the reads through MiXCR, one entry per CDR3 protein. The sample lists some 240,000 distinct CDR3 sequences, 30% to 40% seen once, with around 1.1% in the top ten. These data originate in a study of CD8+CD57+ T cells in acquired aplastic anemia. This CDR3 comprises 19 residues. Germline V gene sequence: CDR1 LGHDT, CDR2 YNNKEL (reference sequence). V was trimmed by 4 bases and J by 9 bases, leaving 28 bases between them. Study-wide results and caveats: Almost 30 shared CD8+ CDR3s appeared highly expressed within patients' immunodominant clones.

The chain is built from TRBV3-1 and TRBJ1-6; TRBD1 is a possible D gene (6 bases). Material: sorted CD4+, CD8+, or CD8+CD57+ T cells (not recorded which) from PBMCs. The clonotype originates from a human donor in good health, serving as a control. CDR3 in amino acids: CASSREKTGRGAGGSPLHF. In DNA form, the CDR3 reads TGTGCCAGCAGCCGGGAAAAGACCGGACGGGGGGCCGGGGGTTCACCCCTCCACTTT.